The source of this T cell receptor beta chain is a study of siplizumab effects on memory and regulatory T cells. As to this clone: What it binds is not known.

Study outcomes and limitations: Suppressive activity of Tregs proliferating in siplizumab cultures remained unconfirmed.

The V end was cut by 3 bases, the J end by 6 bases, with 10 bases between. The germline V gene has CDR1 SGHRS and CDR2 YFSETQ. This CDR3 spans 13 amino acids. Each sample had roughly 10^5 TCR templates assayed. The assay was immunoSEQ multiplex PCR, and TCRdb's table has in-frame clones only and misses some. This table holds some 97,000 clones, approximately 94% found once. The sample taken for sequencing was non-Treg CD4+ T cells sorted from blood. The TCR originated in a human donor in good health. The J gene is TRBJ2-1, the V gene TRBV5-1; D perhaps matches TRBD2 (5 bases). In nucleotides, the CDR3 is TGCGCCAGCAGCTGGGGAGAACGCAATGAGCAGTTCTTC. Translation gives CASSWGERNEQFF.